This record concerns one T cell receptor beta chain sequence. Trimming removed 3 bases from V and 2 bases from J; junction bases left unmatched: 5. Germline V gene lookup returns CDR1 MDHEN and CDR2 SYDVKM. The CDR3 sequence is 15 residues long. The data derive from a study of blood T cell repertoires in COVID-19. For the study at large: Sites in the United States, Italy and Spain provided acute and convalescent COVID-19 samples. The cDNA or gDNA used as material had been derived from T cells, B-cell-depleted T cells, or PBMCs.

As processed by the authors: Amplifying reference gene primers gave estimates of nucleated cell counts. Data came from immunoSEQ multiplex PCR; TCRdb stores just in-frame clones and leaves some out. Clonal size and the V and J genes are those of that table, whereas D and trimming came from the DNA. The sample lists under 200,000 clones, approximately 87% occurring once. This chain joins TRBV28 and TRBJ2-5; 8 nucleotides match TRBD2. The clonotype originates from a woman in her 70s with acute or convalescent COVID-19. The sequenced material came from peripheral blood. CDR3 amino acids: CASSLGRGGQETQYF. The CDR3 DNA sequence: TGTGCCAGCAGTTTGGGCCGGGGGGGACAAGAGACCCAGTACTTC.